This TCR beta chain was recovered during a study of cytomegalovirus exposure and HLA in healthy donors. Study-wide results and caveats: Listed as cytomegalovirus-associated were roughly 180 TCR beta chains. Earlier results showed most TCR beta V segments being productive about 90% or about 30% of the time. Reported performance of the classifier showed diagnosis of cytomegalovirus status with high specificity and sensitivity.

V lost 3 bases, J lost 4 bases, and 14 bases stayed unmatched. The CDR3 is 19 residues long. CDR1 and CDR2 (germline): SGDLS, YYNGEE. The PCR employed 60 Vbeta primers together with 13 Jbeta primers. This table comes from immunoSEQ multiplex PCR, and its TCRdb copy is limited to in-frame clones, with some not included. The sample includes 100,000 to 150,000 clones, around 80% seen only once; the top ten take more than 1%. On this clone itself: Its target is not known.

Healthy bone marrow donors made up the donors. This TCR was sampled from a female donor in good health and CMV-seronegative. Sequenced: PBMCs. This chain uses TRBV9 with TRBJ2-1; 12 bases line up with TRBD2. CDR3: CASSETLKGLAGKYNEQFF. CDR3 bases: TGTGCCAGCAGCGAGACCCTAAAAGGACTAGCGGGAAAGTACAATGAGCAGTTCTTC.